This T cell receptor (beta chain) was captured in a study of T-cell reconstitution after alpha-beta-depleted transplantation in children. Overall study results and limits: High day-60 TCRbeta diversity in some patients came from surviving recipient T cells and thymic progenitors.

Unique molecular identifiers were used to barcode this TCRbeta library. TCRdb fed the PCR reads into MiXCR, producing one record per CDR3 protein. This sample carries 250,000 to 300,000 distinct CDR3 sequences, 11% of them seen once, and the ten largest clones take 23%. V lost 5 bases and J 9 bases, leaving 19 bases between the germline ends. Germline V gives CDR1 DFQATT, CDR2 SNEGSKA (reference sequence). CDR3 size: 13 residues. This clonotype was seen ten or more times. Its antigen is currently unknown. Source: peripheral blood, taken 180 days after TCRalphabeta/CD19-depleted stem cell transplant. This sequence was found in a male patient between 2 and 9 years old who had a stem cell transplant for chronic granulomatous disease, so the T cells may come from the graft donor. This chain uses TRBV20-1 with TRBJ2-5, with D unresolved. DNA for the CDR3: TGCAGTGCTTCCCTGGGTACCCAAGGGTCCCAGTACTTC. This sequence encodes CSASLGTQGSQYF.